This T cell receptor (beta chain) was retrieved from a study of blood T cell repertoires in COVID-19. CDR3 length: 17 amino acids. With 4 bases removed from V and 3 bases from J, the gap between germline ends came to 16 bases. Germline CDR1 reads MNHEY; CDR2 reads SMNVEV (reference sequence). Assay used: immunoSEQ multiplex PCR; TCRdb lists only in-frame clones, some missing. The sample has 55,000 to 65,000 clones, more than 80% seen once. A Seattle source enrolled patients during active infection and followed them longitudinally. The sequence came from a man aged 55 to 70 with COVID-19, enrolled during active disease. Sequencing was done on a sample of peripheral blood. V gene TRBV27 combines with J gene TRBJ1-6; D is ambiguous. The CDR3 nucleotides are TGTGCCAGCAGTTATCAAATACCGGGGTTCTATAATTCACCCCTCCACTTT. Translating it yields CASSYQIPGFYNSPLHF.